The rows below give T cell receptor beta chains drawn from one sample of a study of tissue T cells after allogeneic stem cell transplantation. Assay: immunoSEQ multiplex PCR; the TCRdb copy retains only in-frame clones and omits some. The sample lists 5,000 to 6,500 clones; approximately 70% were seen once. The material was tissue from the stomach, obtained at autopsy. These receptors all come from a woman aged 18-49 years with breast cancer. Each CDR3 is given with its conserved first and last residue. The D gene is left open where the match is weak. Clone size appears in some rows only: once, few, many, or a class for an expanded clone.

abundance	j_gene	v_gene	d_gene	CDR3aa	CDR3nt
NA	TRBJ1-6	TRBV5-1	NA	CASSVGQTISYNSPLHF	TGCGCCAGCAGTGTCGGACAGACTATCTCCTATAATTCACCCCTCCACTTT
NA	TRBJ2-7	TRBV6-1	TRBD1	CASSEVETGSYEQYF	TGTGCCAGCAGTGAAGTCGAGACAGGGTCCTACGAGCAGTACTTC
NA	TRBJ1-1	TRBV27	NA	CASSFFKTTEAFF	TGTGCCAGCAGTTTTTTCAAGACCACTGAAGCTTTCTTT
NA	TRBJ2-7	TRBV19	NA	CASSILGSAEQYF	TGTGCCAGTAGTATACTAGGTTCGGCCGAGCAGTACTTC
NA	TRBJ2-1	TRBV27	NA	CASTWDRRVCEQFF	TGTGCCAGCACCTGGGACCGGCGTGTGTGTGAGCAGTTCTTC
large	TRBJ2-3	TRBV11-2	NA	CASSLLGGTDTQYF	TGTGCCAGCAGCTTACTGGGCGGGACAGATACGCAGTATTTT
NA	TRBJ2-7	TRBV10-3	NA	CAISGLQGGEQYF	TGTGCCATCAGCGGACTACAGGGTGGCGAGCAGTACTTC
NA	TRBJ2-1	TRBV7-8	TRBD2	CASSLGLLAGGYGNNEQFF	TGTGCCAGCAGCTTAGGTCTTCTAGCGGGGGGGTATGGGAACAATGAGCAGTTCTTC
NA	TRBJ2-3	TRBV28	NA	CASSFGPDRDTQYF	TGTGCCAGCAGTTTTGGGCCCGACAGGGATACGCAGTATTTT
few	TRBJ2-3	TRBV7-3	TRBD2	CASSSLAVSTDTQYF	TGTGCCAGCAGCTCCCTAGCGGTTAGCACAGATACGCAGTATTTT
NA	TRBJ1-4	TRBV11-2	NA	CASSLRASGTTNEKLFF	TGTGCCAGCAGCTTAAGGGCCTCAGGGACAACTAATGAAAAACTGTTTTTT